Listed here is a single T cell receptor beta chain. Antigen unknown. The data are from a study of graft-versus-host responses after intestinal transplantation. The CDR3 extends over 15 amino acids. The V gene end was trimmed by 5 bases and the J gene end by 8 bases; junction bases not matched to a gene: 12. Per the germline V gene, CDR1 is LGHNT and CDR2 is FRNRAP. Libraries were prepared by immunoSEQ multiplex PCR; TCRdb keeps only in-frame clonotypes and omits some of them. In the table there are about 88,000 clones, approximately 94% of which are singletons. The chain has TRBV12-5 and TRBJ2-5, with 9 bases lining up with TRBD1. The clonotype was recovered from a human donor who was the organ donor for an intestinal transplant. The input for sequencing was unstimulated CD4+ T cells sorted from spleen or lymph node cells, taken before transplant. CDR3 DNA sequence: TGTGCTAGTGGTATACCCGGACAGGGGTGGGACACCCAGTACTTC. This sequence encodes CASGIPGQGWDTQYF.